The rows below give T cell receptor beta chains drawn from one sample of a study of blood T cell repertoires in COVID-19. Generated by immunoSEQ multiplex PCR, the TCRdb table keeps only in-frame clones and is missing some. This sample has 200,000 to 250,000 clones, with approximately 80% found just once. Specimen: PBMCs or T cells enriched from blood (not recorded which). The receptors shown here come from a woman aged 40-49 years with acute COVID-19. Both conserved end residues are trimmed from each CDR3.

v_call,cdr3_aa
TRBV9,ASSVSSSSKDTQY
TRBV11-3,ASSLFSSGSYNEQF
TRBV4-2,ASSQEGGISHYEQY
TRBV6-6,ASRPPTGIGTEAF
TRBV5-1,ASSLGSGGPLSEQY
TRBV6-5,ASSLHGRAPEAF
TRBV9,ASSSAGTSGRYEQF
TRBV6-4,ASSEGQATDTQY
TRBV4-1,ASSERLAGGVQDTQY
TRBV6-5,ASSGDTQY
TRBV7-9,ASSLGTGSSYEQY
TRBV7-2,ASSLVGRYTGELF
TRBV7-3,ASSLDGGSFRTGELF
TRBV15,ATSPHFREEAF
TRBV5-8,ASSRLKGSGELF
TRBV3-1/TRBV3-2,ASSQAPGGFLRTGELF
TRBV6-1,ASSEGLSLSYEQY
TRBV2,ASSEVGRLAGNTIY
TRBV5-6,ASSLMDRGLTGELF
TRBV11-2,ASSLAYRGQVEQF
TRBV19,ASSIFGGEAF
TRBV19,ASSIMGLSEKLF
TRBV24-1,ATGQDSNQPQH
TRBV5-4,ASSLRSDTQY
TRBV5-1,ASSPTPDRGNSPLH
TRBV6-1,ASSDGSGGKTQY
TRBV20-1,SASPYNSNQPQH
TRBV19,ASSITGGPYNEQF